The rows below give T cell receptor beta chains drawn from one sample of a study of siplizumab effects on memory and regulatory T cells. Repertoires were generated with immunoSEQ multiplex PCR, while TCRdb's copy carries only in-frame clones and drops some. The data contain 90,000 to 110,000 clones, roughly 94% of them singletons. Specimen: Tregs sorted from blood. These receptors were obtained from a human donor in good health. CDR3s include the opening cysteine and the closing phenylalanine or tryptophan. Fields, in order: J gene, clone size, D gene, V gene, CDR3 protein, CDR3 DNA. A D gene is named only where the DNA matches it firmly. Expanded clones get a size class; other rows say once, few or many, or leave the size out.

TRBJ2-2,.,.,TRBV7-9,CASRLPPGYGQNTGELFF,TGTGCCAGCAGGCTACCCCCCGGGTACGGGCAGAACACCGGGGAGCTGTTTTTT
TRBJ1-2,.,.,TRBV19,CASRLRGTYGYTF,TGTGCCAGTAGGCTCAGGGGTACCTATGGCTACACCTTC
TRBJ1-1,.,.,TRBV6-6,CASSYSAGENTEAFF,TGTGCCAGCAGTTACTCCGCTGGAGAGAACACTGAAGCTTTCTTT
TRBJ1-1,once,.,TRBV12-2,CASRLVSVHGRGRENIHEAFF,TGTGCAAGTCGCTTAGTCTCGGTACACGGACGAGGCAGAGAGAATATACACGAAGCTTTCTTT
TRBJ2-5,.,.,TRBV10-1,CASLGHSNGETQYF,TGCGCCAGCCTAGGACACTCAAACGGGGAGACCCAGTACTTC
TRBJ1-2,.,.,TRBV18,CASSINNYGYTF,TGTGCCAGCTCAATCAATAACTATGGCTACACCTTC
TRBJ1-4,.,.,TRBV6-6,CASSYSVIVGEKLFF,TGTGCCAGCAGTTACTCGGTGATTGTGGGGGAAAAACTGTTTTTT
TRBJ2-1,.,TRBD2,TRBV27,CASTRIGGSSYNEQFF,TGTGCCAGCACTCGGATTGGCGGGAGCTCCTACAATGAGCAGTTCTTC
TRBJ1-2,.,.,TRBV30,CAWTLGGNNYGYTF,TGTGCCTGGACCTTGGGGGGGAATAACTATGGCTACACCTTC
TRBJ1-2,.,.,TRBV7-2,CASSPIGVQGSYGYTF,TGTGCCAGCAGCCCAATTGGGGTACAAGGTTCCTATGGCTACACCTTC
TRBJ1-2,.,.,TRBV30,CAWSGGGGRYGYTF,TGTGCCTGGAGTGGAGGTGGGGGGAGGTATGGCTACACCTTC
TRBJ1-2,.,.,TRBV29-1,CSVEPTANYGYTF,TGCAGCGTTGAGCCCACAGCTAACTATGGCTACACCTTC
TRBJ1-1,.,TRBD1,TRBV7-9,CASSLQGAGTEAFF,TGTGCCAGCAGCTTACAGGGGGCCGGTACTGAAGCTTTCTTT
TRBJ2-2,.,.,TRBV5-4,CASSLEGTGELFF,TGTGCCAGCAGCTTGGAAGGCACCGGGGAGCTGTTTTTT
TRBJ2-3,.,.,TRBV23-1,CASSQSSPWDTQYF,TGCGCCAGCAGTCAATCTAGCCCATGGGATACGCAGTATTTT
TRBJ2-5,once,TRBD1,TRBV2,CASRAGGTQYF,TGTGCCAGCAGGGCAGGGGGCACCCAGTACTTC
TRBJ1-1,.,.,TRBV5-1,CASSTRLVPGQNTEAFF,TGCGCCAGCAGCACACGTCTAGTGCCGGGTCAGAACACTGAAGCTTTCTTT
TRBJ2-3,.,TRBD2,TRBV6-1,CAGRGGRGGTDTQYF,TGTGCCGGACGGGGAGGGAGAGGGGGCACAGATACGCAGTATTTT
TRBJ2-3,.,TRBD2,TRBV11-3,CASSLGGGADTQYF,TGTGCCAGCAGCTTAGGCGGGGGGGCCGATACGCAGTATTTT
TRBJ2-5,once,.,TRBV7-9,CASSLGQAQETQYF,TGTGCCAGCAGCTTAGGGCAGGCCCAAGAGACCCAGTACTTC
TRBJ2-1,.,.,TRBV10-3,CAISELGGYNEQFF,TGTGCCATCAGTGAGTTAGGGGGCTACAATGAGCAGTTCTTC
TRBJ1-3,.,TRBD1,TRBV19,CASSIRDRSGNTIYF,TGTGCCAGTAGTATCCGGGACAGAAGTGGAAACACCATATATTTT
TRBJ1-4,.,.,TRBV7-9,CASSLGQRTEKLFF,TGTGCCAGCAGCTTGGGGCAACGGACGGAAAAACTGTTTTTT
TRBJ1-3,.,.,TRBV7-7,CASSLIYRDGRSGNTIYF,TGTGCCAGCAGCTTAATCTACCGGGACGGCCGCTCTGGAAACACCATATATTTT
TRBJ2-6,.,TRBD1,TRBV5-1,CASSLAGTVIGSGANVLTF,TGCGCCAGCAGCTTGGCCGGGACAGTCATCGGCTCTGGGGCCAACGTCCTGACTTTC
TRBJ2-7,.,.,TRBV29-1,CSVLGLQESYEQYF,TGCAGCGTCCTTGGCCTACAGGAATCCTACGAGCAGTACTTC
TRBJ1-1,.,.,TRBV7-2,CASSSIGGLNAEAFF,TGTGCCAGCAGCTCTATCGGGGGCCTCAACGCTGAAGCTTTCTTT
TRBJ2-7,.,TRBD1,TRBV5-4,CASSFGTGRGSYEQYF,TGTGCCAGCAGCTTCGGGACAGGGCGCGGATCCTACGAGCAGTACTTC
TRBJ1-4,once,.,TRBV5-1,CASSADPGGEKLFF,TGCGCCAGCAGCGCGGACCCAGGAGGAGAAAAACTGTTTTTT
TRBJ2-1,.,.,TRBV7-8,CASSSTGTGGEQFF,TGTGCCAGCAGCTCAACTGGGACTGGCGGTGAGCAGTTCTTC
TRBJ2-5,.,.,TRBV18,CASSPQKQETQYF,TGTGCCAGCTCACCACAGAAACAAGAGACCCAGTACTTC
TRBJ2-7,.,.,TRBV9,CASIQGSSYEQYF,TGTGCCAGCATCCAGGGGAGCTCCTACGAGCAGTACTTC
TRBJ2-5,.,TRBD2,TRBV6-1,CASSPGLAGALYF,TGTGCCAGCAGTCCAGGACTAGCGGGCGCATTGTACTTC
TRBJ1-1,.,.,TRBV9,CASSVFPRGEAFF,TGTGCCAGCAGCGTATTCCCTCGGGGAGAGGCTTTCTTT
TRBJ2-2,.,.,TRBV4-1,CATQERHTNTGELFF,TGCGCCACCCAGGAGAGACATACGAACACCGGGGAGCTGTTTTTT
TRBJ2-2,.,.,TRBV5-4,CASSLVSAGTGELFF,TGTGCCAGCAGCTTGGTGTCGGCGGGTACCGGGGAGCTGTTTTTT
TRBJ1-1,.,.,TRBV6-1,CASSEDHTEAFF,TGTGCCAGCAGTGAAGATCACACTGAAGCTTTCTTT
TRBJ2-7,.,.,TRBV6-1,CASSEKYEQYF,TGTGCCAGCAGTGAAAAGTACGAGCAGTACTTC
TRBJ2-3,.,TRBD2,TRBV2,CASNTGGYTDTQYF,TGTGCCAGCAATACGGGGGGATACACAGATACGCAGTATTTT
TRBJ1-6,.,.,TRBV7-2,CASAAEGYNSPLHF,TGTGCCAGCGCGGCGGAGGGCTATAATTCACCCCTCCACTTT
TRBJ2-7,.,.,TRBV27,CASSLEYRPSVSYEQYF,TGTGCCAGCAGTTTAGAGTACCGTCCTAGCGTTAGTTACGAGCAGTACTTC
TRBJ1-4,.,.,TRBV7-8,CASSPSEIPLNEKLFF,TGTGCCAGCAGTCCTTCGGAAATACCCCTGAATGAAAAACTGTTTTTT
TRBJ1-5,.,TRBD1,TRBV29-1,CSVRDRGPNQPQHF,TGCAGCGTCAGGGACAGGGGTCCCAATCAGCCCCAGCATTTT
TRBJ2-1,.,.,TRBV19,CASSIAAVGSYNEQFF,TGTGCCAGTAGTATAGCGGCAGTAGGGTCCTACAATGAGCAGTTCTTC
TRBJ2-7,.,TRBD1,TRBV2,CASSEGMDRVQYF,TGTGCCAGCAGTGAAGGGATGGACAGGGTTCAGTACTTC
TRBJ1-2,.,.,TRBV6-5,CASRIGGSGYGYTF,TGTGCCAGCAGGATAGGGGGATCAGGCTATGGCTACACCTTC
TRBJ2-7,.,TRBD1,TRBV6-5,CASSYTGTGTQRQYF,TGTGCCAGCAGTTACACCGGGACAGGGACCCAGCGGCAGTACTTC
TRBJ2-7,.,.,TRBV2,CASWQSGEQYF,TGTGCCAGCTGGCAGTCGGGCGAGCAGTACTTC
TRBJ2-2,.,TRBD1,TRBV9,CASSGAQGTGKAGELFF,TGTGCCAGCAGCGGAGCCCAGGGGACAGGGAAAGCCGGGGAGCTGTTTTTT
TRBJ2-3,.,TRBD2,TRBV23-1,CASSHPRLAGPRGTQYF,TGCGCCAGCAGTCATCCGAGACTAGCGGGGCCCCGGGGTACGCAGTATTTT
TRBJ2-7,.,TRBD1,TRBV2,CASLRTGVVEQYF,TGTGCCAGCTTAAGGACAGGGGTAGTAGAGCAGTACTTC
TRBJ2-7,.,.,TRBV2,CASRTGPSYEQYF,TGTGCCAGCAGGACCGGGCCTTCCTACGAGCAGTACTTC
TRBJ1-1,.,.,TRBV5-1,CASRAGAGNTEAFF,TGCGCCAGCAGAGCAGGGGCCGGGAACACTGAAGCTTTCTTT
TRBJ2-3,once,.,TRBV4-1,CASSQDKRRPPGDTQYF,TGCGCCAGCAGCCAAGATAAAAGGAGGCCTCCAGGAGATACGCAGTATTTT
TRBJ2-7,.,TRBD1,TRBV15,CATSRVGQTYEQYF,TGTGCCACCAGCAGAGTGGGACAGACCTACGAGCAGTACTTC
TRBJ2-3,.,.,TRBV7-2,CASSLGPRTDTQYF,TGTGCCAGCAGCTTAGGGCCTAGAACAGATACGCAGTATTTT
TRBJ2-1,once,TRBD2,TRBV11-3,CASSPTSGGDTGDEQFF,TGTGCCAGCAGCCCCACTAGCGGGGGGGATACGGGCGATGAGCAGTTCTTC